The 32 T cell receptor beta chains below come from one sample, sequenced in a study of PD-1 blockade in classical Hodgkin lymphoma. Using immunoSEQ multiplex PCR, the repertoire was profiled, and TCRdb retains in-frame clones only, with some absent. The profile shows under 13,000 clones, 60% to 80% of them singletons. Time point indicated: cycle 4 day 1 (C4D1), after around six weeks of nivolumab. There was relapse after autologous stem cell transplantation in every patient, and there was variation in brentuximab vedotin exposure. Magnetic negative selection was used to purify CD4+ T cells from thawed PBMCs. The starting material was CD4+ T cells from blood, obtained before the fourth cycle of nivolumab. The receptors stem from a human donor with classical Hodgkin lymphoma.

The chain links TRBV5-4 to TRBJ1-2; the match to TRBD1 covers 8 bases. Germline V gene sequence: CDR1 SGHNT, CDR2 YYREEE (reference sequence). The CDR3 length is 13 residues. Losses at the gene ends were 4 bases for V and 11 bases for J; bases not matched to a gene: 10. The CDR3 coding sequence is TGTGCCAGCAGCCAAGGGACAGGAATAGGATACACCTTC. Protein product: CASSQGTGIGYTF.

This CDR3 reads CASSQAPYGGRLTDTQYF. In nucleotides, the CDR3 is TGTGCCAGCAGCCAAGCCCCCTACGGCGGGAGGCTCACAGATACGCAGTATTTT. The gene calls are TRBV14 and TRBJ2-3, with 8 nucleotides matching TRBD2. CDR1 and CDR2 from the germline V gene are SGHDN and FVKESK. With V trimmed by 1 base and J by 2 bases, 11 bases remained unmatched. The CDR3 is made up of 18 amino acids.

The CDR3 reads CASTLGGPGQGNGYTF. The CDR3 DNA follows: TGTGCCAGCACCCTGGGGGGACCGGGACAGGGGAATGGCTACACCTTC. The chain links TRBV9 to TRBJ1-2, with 10 bases aligning to TRBD1. Germline V gives CDR1 SGDLS, CDR2 YYNGEE. The CDR3 runs 16 residues. The ends lost 6 bases at V and 6 bases at J; junction bases unmatched: 14. The variable domain in full, completed from reference TRBV9 and TRBJ1-2, reads DSGVTQTPKHLITATGQRVTLRCSPRSGDLSVYWYQQSLDQGLQFLIQYYNGEERAKGNILERFSAQQFPDLHSELNLSSLELGDSALYFCASTLGGPGQGNGYTFGSGTRLTVV.

Here the CDR3 reads CSVARTDYGYTF. Written as DNA, the CDR3 is TGCAGCGTTGCACGGACAGACTATGGCTACACCTTC. The chain combines TRBV29-1 with TRBJ1-2, with D possibly being TRBD1 (6 bases). Trimming removed 4 bases at V and 3 bases at J, with 9 bases between. Germline-derived CDR1 and CDR2 are SQVTM and ANQGSEA. This CDR3 has 12 amino acids. Full variable domain (outside the CDR3, taken from reference TRBV29-1 and TRBJ1-2): SAVISQKPSRDICQRGTSLTIQCQVDSQVTMMFWYRQQPGQSLTLIATANQGSEATYESGFVIDKFPISRPNLTFSTLTVSNMSPEDSSIYLCSVARTDYGYTFGSGTRLTVV.

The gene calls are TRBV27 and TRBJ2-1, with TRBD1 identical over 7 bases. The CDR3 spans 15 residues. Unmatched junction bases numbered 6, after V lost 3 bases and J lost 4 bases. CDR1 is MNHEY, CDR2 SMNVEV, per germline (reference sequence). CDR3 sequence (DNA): TGTGCCAGCAGTTTGGGGGACAGACCTTACAATGAGCAGTTCTTC. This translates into CASSLGDRPYNEQFF.

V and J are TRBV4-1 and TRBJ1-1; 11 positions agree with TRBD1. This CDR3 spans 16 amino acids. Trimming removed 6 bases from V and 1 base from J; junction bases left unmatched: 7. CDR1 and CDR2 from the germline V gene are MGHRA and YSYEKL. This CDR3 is CASRRPGQGGNTEAFF. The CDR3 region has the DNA TGCGCCAGCAGGCGACCGGGACAGGGGGGGAACACTGAAGCTTTCTTT.

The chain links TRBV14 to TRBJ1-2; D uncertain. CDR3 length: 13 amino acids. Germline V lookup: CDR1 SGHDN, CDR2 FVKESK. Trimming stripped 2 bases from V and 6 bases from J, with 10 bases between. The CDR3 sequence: CASSQIRGNGYTF. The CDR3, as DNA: TGTGCCAGCAGCCAAATTCGAGGGAATGGCTACACCTTC.

The CDR3 bases are TGTGCCAGCAGCCCCAGCACCGGGGAGCTGTTTTTT. It specifies CASSPSTGELFF. The chain is built from TRBV5-4 and TRBJ2-2, with D uncertain. The CDR3 is made up of 12 amino acids. Germline values: CDR1 SGHNT, CDR2 YYREEE (reference sequence). V was cut by 4 bases and J by 4 bases, with 5 bases left in between. Based on the CDR3 plus reference TRBV5-4 and TRBJ2-2, the full variable domain is ETGVTQSPTHLIKTRGQQVTLRCSSQSGHNTVSWYQQALGQGPQFIFQYYREEENGRGNFPPRFSGLQFPNYSSELNVNALELDDSALYLCASSPSTGELFFGEGSRLTVL.

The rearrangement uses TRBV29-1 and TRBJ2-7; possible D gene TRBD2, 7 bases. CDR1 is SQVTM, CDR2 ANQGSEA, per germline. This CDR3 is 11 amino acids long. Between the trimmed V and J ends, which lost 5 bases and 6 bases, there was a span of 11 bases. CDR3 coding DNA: TGCAGCGTTTCTAGGGGGGGCGAGCAGTACTTC. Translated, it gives CSVSRGGEQYF.

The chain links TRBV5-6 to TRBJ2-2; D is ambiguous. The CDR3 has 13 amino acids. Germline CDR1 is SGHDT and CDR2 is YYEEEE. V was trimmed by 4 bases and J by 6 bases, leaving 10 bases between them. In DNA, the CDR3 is TGTGCCAGCAGCCCATGGGGTGCCGGGGAGCTGTTTTTT. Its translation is CASSPWGAGELFF.

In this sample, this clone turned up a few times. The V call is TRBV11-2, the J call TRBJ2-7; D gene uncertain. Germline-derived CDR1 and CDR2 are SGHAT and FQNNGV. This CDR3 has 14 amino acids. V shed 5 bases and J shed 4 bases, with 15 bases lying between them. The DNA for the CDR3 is TGTGCCAGCAGCCTCGGACCGATGCAGTACGAGCAGTACTTC. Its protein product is CASSLGPMQYEQYF.

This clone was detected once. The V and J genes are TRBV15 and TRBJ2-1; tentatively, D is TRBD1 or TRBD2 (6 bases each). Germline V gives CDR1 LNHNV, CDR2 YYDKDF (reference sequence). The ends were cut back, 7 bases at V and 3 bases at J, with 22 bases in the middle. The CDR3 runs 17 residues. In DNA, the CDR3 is TGTGCCACCAACCAGGGTCTACGGGGGCGGGACTACAATGAGCAGTTCTTC. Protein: CATNQGLRGRDYNEQFF.

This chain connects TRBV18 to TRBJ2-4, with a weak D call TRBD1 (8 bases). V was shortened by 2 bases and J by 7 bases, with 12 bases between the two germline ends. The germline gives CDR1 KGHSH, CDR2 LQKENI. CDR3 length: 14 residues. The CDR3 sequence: CASSPNRGGNIQYF. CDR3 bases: TGTGCCAGCTCACCAAACAGGGGGGGTAACATTCAGTACTTC.

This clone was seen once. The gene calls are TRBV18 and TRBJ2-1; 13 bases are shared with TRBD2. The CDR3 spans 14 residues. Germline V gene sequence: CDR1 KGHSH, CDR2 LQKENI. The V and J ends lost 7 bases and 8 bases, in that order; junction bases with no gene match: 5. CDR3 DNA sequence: TGTGCCAGCTTGAGGACTAGCGGGAGCTATGAGCAGTTCTTC. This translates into CASLRTSGSYEQFF. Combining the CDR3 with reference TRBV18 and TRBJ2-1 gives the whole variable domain NAGVMQNPRHLVRRRGQEARLRCSPMKGHSHVYWYRQLPEEGLKFMVYLQKENIIDESGMPKERFSAEFPKEGPSILRIQQVVRGDSAAYFCASLRTSGSYEQFFGPGTRLTVL.

The CDR3 DNA reads TGTGCCAGTAGTGGGGTAGGTCTAGCGTCCCCATTCGTCGGTGATCAGCCCCAGCATTTT. Translating gives CASSGVGLASPFVGDQPQHF. This chain links TRBV19 with TRBJ1-5; no firm D call. The V gene's germline CDR1 is LNHDA and CDR2 SQIVND (reference sequence). The CDR3 length is 20 residues. The V end lost 5 bases, the J end lost 5 bases, and 31 bases lay between the germline ends.

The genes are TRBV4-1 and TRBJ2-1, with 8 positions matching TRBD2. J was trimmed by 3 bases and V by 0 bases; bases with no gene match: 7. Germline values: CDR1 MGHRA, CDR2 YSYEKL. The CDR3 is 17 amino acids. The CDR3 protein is CASSQESASGFYNEQFF. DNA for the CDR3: TGCGCCAGCAGCCAAGAGAGCGCTAGCGGGTTCTACAATGAGCAGTTCTTC.

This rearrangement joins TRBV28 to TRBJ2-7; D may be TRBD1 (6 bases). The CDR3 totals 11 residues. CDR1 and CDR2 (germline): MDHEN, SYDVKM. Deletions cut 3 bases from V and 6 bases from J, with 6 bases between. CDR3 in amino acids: CASSFRGEQYF. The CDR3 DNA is TGTGCCAGCAGTTTCAGGGGCGAGCAGTACTTC. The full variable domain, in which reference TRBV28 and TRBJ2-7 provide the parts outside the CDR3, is DVKVTQSSRYLVKRTGEKVFLECVQDMDHENMFWYRQDPGLGLRLIYFSYDVKMKEKGDIPEGYSVSREKKERFSLILESASTNQTSMYLCASSFRGEQYFGPGTRLTVT.

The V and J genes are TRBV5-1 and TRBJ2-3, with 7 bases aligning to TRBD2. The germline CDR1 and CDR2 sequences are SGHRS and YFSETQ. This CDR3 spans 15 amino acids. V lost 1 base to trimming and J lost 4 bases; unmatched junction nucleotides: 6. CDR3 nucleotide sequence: TGCGCCAGCAGCTTGAACGGGAGGCTAGCAGATACGCAGTATTTT. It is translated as CASSLNGRLADTQYF. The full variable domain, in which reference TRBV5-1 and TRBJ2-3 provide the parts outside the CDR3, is KAGVTQTPRYLIKTRGQQVTLSCSPISGHRSVSWYQQTPGQGLQFLFEYFSETQRNKGNFPGRFSGRQFSNSRSEMNVSTLELGDSALYLCASSLNGRLADTQYFGPGTRLTVL.

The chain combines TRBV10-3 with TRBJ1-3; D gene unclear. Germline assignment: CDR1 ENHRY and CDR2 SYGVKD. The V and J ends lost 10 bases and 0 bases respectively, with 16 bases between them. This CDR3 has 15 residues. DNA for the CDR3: TGTGCCACGACCGACGGTCCCAACTCTGGAAACACCATATATTTT. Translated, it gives CATTDGPNSGNTIYF.

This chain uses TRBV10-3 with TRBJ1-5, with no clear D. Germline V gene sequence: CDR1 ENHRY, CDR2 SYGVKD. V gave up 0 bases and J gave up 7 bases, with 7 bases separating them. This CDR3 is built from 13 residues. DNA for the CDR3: TGTGCCATCAGTGAGTCCCCCGGCCAGCCCCAGCATTTT. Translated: CAISESPGQPQHF.

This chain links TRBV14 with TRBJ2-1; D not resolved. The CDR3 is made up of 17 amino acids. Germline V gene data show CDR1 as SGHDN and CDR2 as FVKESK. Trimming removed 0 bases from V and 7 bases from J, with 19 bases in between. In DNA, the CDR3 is TGTGCCAGCAGCCAAGATAGGGCCCTTCAGCCCACGAATGAGCAGTTCTTC. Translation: CASSQDRALQPTNEQFF. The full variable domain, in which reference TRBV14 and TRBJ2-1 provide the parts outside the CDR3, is EAGVTQFPSHSVIEKGQTVTLRCDPISGHDNLYWYRRVMGKEIKFLLHFVKESKQDESGMPNNRFLAERTGGTYSTLKVQPAELEDSGVYFCASSQDRALQPTNEQFFGPGTRLTVL.

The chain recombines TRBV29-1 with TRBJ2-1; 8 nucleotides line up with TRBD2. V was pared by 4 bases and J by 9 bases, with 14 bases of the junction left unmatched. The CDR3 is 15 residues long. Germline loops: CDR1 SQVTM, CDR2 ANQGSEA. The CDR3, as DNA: TGCAGCGTTGCCCGGGCTAGCGGGCATAGGGGTGAGCAGTTCTTC. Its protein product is CSVARASGHRGEQFF.

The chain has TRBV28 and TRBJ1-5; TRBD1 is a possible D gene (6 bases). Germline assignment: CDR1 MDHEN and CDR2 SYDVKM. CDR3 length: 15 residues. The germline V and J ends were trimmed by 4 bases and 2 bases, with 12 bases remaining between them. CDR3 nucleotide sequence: TGTGCCAGCAGTTCTCTACAGGGCGGCAATCAGCCCCAGCATTTT. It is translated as CASSSLQGGNQPQHF. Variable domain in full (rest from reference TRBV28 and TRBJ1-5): DVKVTQSSRYLVKRTGEKVFLECVQDMDHENMFWYRQDPGLGLRLIYFSYDVKMKEKGDIPEGYSVSREKKERFSLILESASTNQTSMYLCASSSLQGGNQPQHFGDGTRLSIL.

CDR3 region: CASSSGTRNTGELFF. The CDR3 nucleotides are TGCGCCAGCAGCTCCGGGACTCGGAACACCGGGGAGCTGTTTTTT. The chain couples TRBV4-1 to TRBJ2-2; TRBD2 might be the D (6 bases). Germline CDR1 is MGHRA and CDR2 is YSYEKL. V gave up 5 bases and J gave up 1 base, with 11 bases separating them. CDR3 length: 15 residues.

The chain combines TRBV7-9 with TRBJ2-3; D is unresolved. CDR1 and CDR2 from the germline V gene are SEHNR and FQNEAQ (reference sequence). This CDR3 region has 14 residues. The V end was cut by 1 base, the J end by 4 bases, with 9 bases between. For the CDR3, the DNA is TGTGCCAGCAGCTTAGTCGAAGCTGCAGATACGCAGTATTTT. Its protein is CASSLVEAADTQYF. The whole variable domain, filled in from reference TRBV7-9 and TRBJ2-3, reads DTGVSQNPRHKITKRGQNVTFRCDPISEHNRLYWYRQTLGQGPEFLTYFQNEAQLEKSRLLSDRFSAERPKGSFSTLEIQRTEQGDSAMYLCASSLVEAADTQYFGPGTRLTVL.

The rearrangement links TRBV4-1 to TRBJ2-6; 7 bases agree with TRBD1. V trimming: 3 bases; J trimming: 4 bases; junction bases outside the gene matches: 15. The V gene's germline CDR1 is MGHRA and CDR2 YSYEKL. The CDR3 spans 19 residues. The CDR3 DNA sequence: TGCGCCAGCAGCCAGCAGGGGGTAGCCTTAGGGAAAGGGGCCAACGTCCTGACTTTC. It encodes CASSQQGVALGKGANVLTF.

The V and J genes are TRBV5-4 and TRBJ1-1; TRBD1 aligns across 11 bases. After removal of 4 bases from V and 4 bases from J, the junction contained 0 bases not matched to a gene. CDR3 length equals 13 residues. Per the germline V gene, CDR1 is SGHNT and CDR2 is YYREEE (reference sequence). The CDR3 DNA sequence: TGTGCCAGCAGCGGACAGGGGGCCACTGAAGCTTTCTTT. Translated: CASSGQGATEAFF.

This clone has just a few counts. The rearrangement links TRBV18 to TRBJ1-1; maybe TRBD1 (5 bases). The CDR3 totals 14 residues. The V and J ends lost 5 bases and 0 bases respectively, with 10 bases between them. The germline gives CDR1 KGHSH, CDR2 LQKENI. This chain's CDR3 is CASSSQGLNTEAFF. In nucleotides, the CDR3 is TGTGCCAGCTCATCCCAGGGTTTGAACACTGAAGCTTTCTTT. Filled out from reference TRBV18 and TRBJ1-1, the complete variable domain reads NAGVMQNPRHLVRRRGQEARLRCSPMKGHSHVYWYRQLPEEGLKFMVYLQKENIIDESGMPKERFSAEFPKEGPSILRIQQVVRGDSAAYFCASSSQGLNTEAFFGQGTRLTVV.

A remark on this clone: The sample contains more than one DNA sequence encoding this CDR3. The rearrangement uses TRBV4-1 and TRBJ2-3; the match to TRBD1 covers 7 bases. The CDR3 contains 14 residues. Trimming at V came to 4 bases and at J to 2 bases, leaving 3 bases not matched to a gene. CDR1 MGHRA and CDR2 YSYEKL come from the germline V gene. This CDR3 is CASSRDRYTDTQYF. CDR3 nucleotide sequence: TGCGCCAGCAGCCGGGACAGATACACAGATACGCAGTATTTT.

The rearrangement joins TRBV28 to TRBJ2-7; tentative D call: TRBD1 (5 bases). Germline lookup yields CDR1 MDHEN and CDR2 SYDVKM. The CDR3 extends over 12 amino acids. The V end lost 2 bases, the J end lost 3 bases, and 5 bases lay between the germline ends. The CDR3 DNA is TGTGCCAGCAGTTTAAGGGGCTACGAGCAGTACTTC. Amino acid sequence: CASSLRGYEQYF.

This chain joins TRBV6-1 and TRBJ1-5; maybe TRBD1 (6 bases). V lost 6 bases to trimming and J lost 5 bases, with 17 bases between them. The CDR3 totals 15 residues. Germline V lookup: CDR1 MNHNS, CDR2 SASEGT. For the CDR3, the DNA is TGTGCCAGCAGCGTCGTGGGACATAGGTATCAGCCCCAGCATTTT. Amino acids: CASSVVGHRYQPQHF.

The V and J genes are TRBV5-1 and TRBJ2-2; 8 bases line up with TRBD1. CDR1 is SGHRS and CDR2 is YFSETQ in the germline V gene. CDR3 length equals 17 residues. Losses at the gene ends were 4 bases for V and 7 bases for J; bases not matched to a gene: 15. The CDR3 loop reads CASSPPPGRGHDGELFF. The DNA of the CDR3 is TGCGCCAGCAGCCCCCCCCCGGGCAGGGGGCATGACGGGGAGCTGTTTTTT.